A selection of T cell receptor beta chains follows, all from one sample in a study of cytomegalovirus exposure and HLA in healthy donors. Method: immunoSEQ multiplex PCR; TCRdb's copy keeps in-frame clones and lacks some. Here the sample spans some 200,000 clones, about 77% being singletons. Sequenced: PBMCs. The receptor set was obtained from a woman aged 25 to 39 in good health and CMV-seronegative. The CDR3 runs from the conserved cysteine through the conserved F or W. Fields, in order: J gene, D gene, V gene, clone size, CDR3 DNA, CDR3 protein. D genes are given only for firm matches. Size values are once, few and many counts, or a class for expanded clones, and some rows have none.

J gene: TRBJ1-5
D gene: .
V gene: TRBV25-1
clone size: few
CDR3 DNA: TGTGCCAGCAGTGAATCCAGGGGCAATCAGCCCCAGCATTTT
CDR3 protein: CASSESRGNQPQHF

J gene: TRBJ2-3
D gene: TRBD2
V gene: TRBV9
clone size: .
CDR3 DNA: TGTGCCAGCAGCGCGCGGGGGGGCGGCACAGATACGCAGTATTTT
CDR3 protein: CASSARGGGTDTQYF

J gene: TRBJ1-1
D gene: .
V gene: TRBV2
clone size: few
CDR3 DNA: TGTGCCAGCAGTGCCCGGGACACCTACACTGAAGCTTTCTTT
CDR3 protein: CASSARDTYTEAFF

J gene: TRBJ1-2
D gene: TRBD1
V gene: TRBV28
clone size: .
CDR3 DNA: TGTGCCAGCAGTTGGGTCTTCACAGGGGGCGCGGATGGCTACACCTTC
CDR3 protein: CASSWVFTGGADGYTF

J gene: TRBJ2-5
D gene: .
V gene: TRBV19
clone size: .
CDR3 DNA: TGTGCCAGTAGTTCCTCGGGACTCGGGCAGACCCAGTACTTC
CDR3 protein: CASSSSGLGQTQYF

J gene: TRBJ1-1
D gene: .
V gene: TRBV18
clone size: .
CDR3 DNA: TGTGCCAGCTCACCGTTATCGAACACTGAAGCTTTCTTT
CDR3 protein: CASSPLSNTEAFF

J gene: TRBJ2-5
D gene: .
V gene: TRBV6-1
clone size: .
CDR3 DNA: TGTGCCAGCAGGAACCCGGGTAGGGGAGAGACCCAGTACTTC
CDR3 protein: CASRNPGRGETQYF

J gene: TRBJ2-4
D gene: .
V gene: TRBV29-1
clone size: .
CDR3 DNA: TGCAGCGTTGTGAGGGATTTAGGAAACATTCAGTACTTC
CDR3 protein: CSVVRDLGNIQYF

J gene: TRBJ2-2
D gene: TRBD2
V gene: TRBV4-1
clone size: .
CDR3 DNA: TGCGCCAGCAGCCAAGACCCAGCGGGGGTGGGGACCGGGGAGCTGTTTTTT
CDR3 protein: CASSQDPAGVGTGELFF

J gene: TRBJ2-5
D gene: TRBD2
V gene: TRBV25-1
clone size: .
CDR3 DNA: TGTGCCAGCAGTGAAGCGCGGGGGGGCCGAGAGACCCAGTACTTC
CDR3 protein: CASSEARGGRETQYF

J gene: TRBJ1-6
D gene: .
V gene: TRBV7-3
clone size: .
CDR3 DNA: TGTGCCAGCAGCTCCACAGGGAACTCACCCCTCCACTTT
CDR3 protein: CASSSTGNSPLHF

J gene: TRBJ1-2
D gene: TRBD1
V gene: TRBV29-1
clone size: once
CDR3 DNA: TGCAGCGTTGGCCCCGGGACAGGGGGTGGCTACACCTTC
CDR3 protein: CSVGPGTGGGYTF

J gene: TRBJ2-7
D gene: TRBD2
V gene: TRBV7-7
clone size: few
CDR3 DNA: TGTGCCAGCAGCGCAGGGACTAGCGGGTTGTACGAGCAGTACTTC
CDR3 protein: CASSAGTSGLYEQYF

J gene: TRBJ2-7
D gene: .
V gene: TRBV4-1
clone size: few
CDR3 DNA: TGCGCCAGCAGCCGACCAGGGGTTTCCTACGAGCAGTACTTC
CDR3 protein: CASSRPGVSYEQYF

J gene: TRBJ1-1
D gene: .
V gene: TRBV30
clone size: .
CDR3 DNA: TGTGCCTGGACCGTACAGGAGAACCCCTCCACTGAAGCTTTCTTT
CDR3 protein: CAWTVQENPSTEAFF

J gene: TRBJ1-5
D gene: .
V gene: TRBV19
clone size: .
CDR3 DNA: TGTGCCAGTAGTATAGTTGGGGGCTCTCAGCCCCAGCATTTT
CDR3 protein: CASSIVGGSQPQHF

J gene: TRBJ2-3
D gene: .
V gene: TRBV10-1
clone size: .
CDR3 DNA: TGCGCCAGCAGTGAGGCAGGGAACACAGATACGCAGTATTTT
CDR3 protein: CASSEAGNTDTQYF

J gene: TRBJ2-7
D gene: .
V gene: TRBV5-6
clone size: .
CDR3 DNA: TGTGCCAGCAGCCCGGGGTCTTCCTCCTACGAGCAGTACTTC
CDR3 protein: CASSPGSSSYEQYF

J gene: TRBJ1-1
D gene: .
V gene: TRBV29-1
clone size: .
CDR3 DNA: TGCAGCGTTGACCCGGGGGGAGCGAACACTGAAGCTTTCTTT
CDR3 protein: CSVDPGGANTEAFF

J gene: TRBJ1-5
D gene: .
V gene: TRBV13
clone size: .
CDR3 DNA: TGTGCCAGCAGCTTATATTACGGTCAGCCCCAGCATTTT
CDR3 protein: CASSLYYGQPQHF

J gene: TRBJ2-7
D gene: .
V gene: TRBV5-1
clone size: few
CDR3 DNA: TGCGCCAGCAGCTTGAGTTTGGAGGTTGGTCCCTACGAGCAGTACTTC
CDR3 protein: CASSLSLEVGPYEQYF

J gene: TRBJ1-3
D gene: .
V gene: TRBV5-4
clone size: .
CDR3 DNA: TGTGCCAGCAGCTTATTGGGCCCTGGAAACACCATATATTTT
CDR3 protein: CASSLLGPGNTIYF

J gene: TRBJ2-2
D gene: .
V gene: TRBV6-5
clone size: .
CDR3 DNA: TGTGCCACCACAAGGAGCCTCAACACCGGGGAGCTGTTTTTT
CDR3 protein: CATTRSLNTGELFF

J gene: TRBJ1-5
D gene: .
V gene: TRBV5-1
clone size: .
CDR3 DNA: TGCGCCAGCAGCTTCTGGCCAGGGTCGAAACAGCCCCAGCATTTT
CDR3 protein: CASSFWPGSKQPQHF

J gene: TRBJ2-7
D gene: .
V gene: TRBV28
clone size: .
CDR3 DNA: TGTGCCAGCAGTTTAGCGGGGCTAGGCTACGAGCAGTACTTC
CDR3 protein: CASSLAGLGYEQYF

J gene: TRBJ2-2
D gene: TRBD1
V gene: TRBV28
clone size: .
CDR3 DNA: TGTGCCAGCACCGTGACAGGGGCCACCGGGGAGCTGTTTTTT
CDR3 protein: CASTVTGATGELFF

J gene: TRBJ2-5
D gene: .
V gene: TRBV4-1
clone size: .
CDR3 DNA: TGCGCCAGCAGCCAAGATCATCTGGCGAAGGGGGAAGAGACCCAGTACTTC
CDR3 protein: CASSQDHLAKGEETQYF

J gene: TRBJ1-1
D gene: .
V gene: TRBV19
clone size: .
CDR3 DNA: TGTGCCAGTAGTATACGGATGGCAGGGATGAGGAACACTGAAGCTTTCTTT
CDR3 protein: CASSIRMAGMRNTEAFF

J gene: TRBJ1-1
D gene: .
V gene: TRBV28
clone size: once
CDR3 DNA: TGTGCCAGCTGGGGGGGAGACGAGGAGAACACTGAAGCTTTCTTT
CDR3 protein: CASWGGDEENTEAFF

J gene: TRBJ2-7
D gene: .
V gene: TRBV6-5
clone size: few
CDR3 DNA: TGTGCCAGCAGCACCTACGGACTCAGCTACGAGCAGTACTTC
CDR3 protein: CASSTYGLSYEQYF

J gene: TRBJ2-1
D gene: TRBD1
V gene: TRBV6-5
clone size: .
CDR3 DNA: TGTGCCAGCAGTTACCTTGACAGGGACAATGAGCAGTTCTTC
CDR3 protein: CASSYLDRDNEQFF

J gene: TRBJ2-5
D gene: TRBD2
V gene: TRBV29-1
clone size: .
CDR3 DNA: TGCAGCGTTGGACTAGCGAGAGAGACCCAGTACTTC
CDR3 protein: CSVGLARETQYF

J gene: TRBJ2-5
D gene: TRBD1
V gene: TRBV7-6
clone size: .
CDR3 DNA: TGTGCCAGCAGCTCCTGGACAGGGGGACAAGAGACCCAGTACTTC
CDR3 protein: CASSSWTGGQETQYF

J gene: TRBJ2-7
D gene: .
V gene: TRBV29-1
clone size: .
CDR3 DNA: TGCAGCGTTGGTAGGGGCTCCTACGAGCAGTACTTC
CDR3 protein: CSVGRGSYEQYF

J gene: TRBJ2-7
D gene: TRBD1
V gene: TRBV6-1
clone size: few
CDR3 DNA: TGTGCCAGCAGTGAAGGGACAGGGAGTTCTAACGAGCAGTACTTC
CDR3 protein: CASSEGTGSSNEQYF

J gene: TRBJ2-1
D gene: TRBD2
V gene: TRBV29-1
clone size: .
CDR3 DNA: TGCAGCGTTGGGGTAGCGGGAGGGGTTGAGCAGTTCTTC
CDR3 protein: CSVGVAGGVEQFF

J gene: TRBJ1-3
D gene: .
V gene: TRBV29-1
clone size: .
CDR3 DNA: TGCAGCGTTGACCCCATCGGTCCTGGAAACACCATATATTTT
CDR3 protein: CSVDPIGPGNTIYF

J gene: TRBJ1-2
D gene: TRBD1
V gene: TRBV5-1
clone size: once
CDR3 DNA: TGCGCCAGCAGCACGGTGTTTTCAGGGGGACTTGGCTACACCTTC
CDR3 protein: CASSTVFSGGLGYTF